The rows below give T cell receptor beta chains drawn from one sample of a study of neurological immune-mediated disorders. TCRdb ran MiXCR on the 5' RACE reads and lists one entry per CDR3 protein. The sample includes fewer than 80,000 distinct CDR3 sequences, roughly 5.6% of them seen just once. Sequencing used PBMCs. The receptors originated from a woman aged 30 to 39 with multiple sclerosis. The CDR3 runs from the conserved cysteine through the conserved F or W. Each record gives: clone size, V gene, D gene, J gene, CDR3 protein, CDR3 DNA. The D gene is left open where the match is weak. Clone size is not always given. Where it is, it says once, few, many or a class for expanded clones.

clone_size: many
v_call: TRBV10-2
d_call: NA
j_call: TRBJ2-5
cdr3_aa: CASSESIETQYF
cdr3_nt: TGCGCCAGCAGTGAGTCGATCGAGACCCAGTACTTC

clone_size: NA
v_call: TRBV6-6
d_call: TRBD1
j_call: TRBJ1-2
cdr3_aa: CASSYSRDSYGYTF
cdr3_nt: TGTGCCAGCAGTTATTCCCGGGACAGCTATGGCTACACCTTC

clone_size: many
v_call: TRBV12-3/TRBV12-4
d_call: NA
j_call: TRBJ2-3
cdr3_aa: CASSLEGKTDTQYF
cdr3_nt: TGTGCCAGCAGTTTAGAGGGAAAAACAGATACGCAGTATTTT

clone_size: many
v_call: TRBV4-1
d_call: NA
j_call: TRBJ2-2
cdr3_aa: CASSPGPLGPNTGELFF
cdr3_nt: TGCGCCAGCAGCCCAGGGCCCCTCGGACCGAACACCGGGGAGCTGTTTTTT

clone_size: few
v_call: TRBV19
d_call: TRBD1
j_call: TRBJ2-2
cdr3_aa: CASGQVNTGELFF
cdr3_nt: TGTGCCAGCGGACAGGTTAACACCGGGGAGCTGTTTTTT

clone_size: NA
v_call: TRBV12-3/TRBV12-4
d_call: NA
j_call: TRBJ1-1
cdr3_aa: CASSPPGVGEAFF
cdr3_nt: TGTGCCAGCAGTCCCCCGGGGGTCGGTGAAGCTTTCTTT

clone_size: many
v_call: TRBV7-9
d_call: NA
j_call: TRBJ2-7
cdr3_aa: CASSSGREQYF
cdr3_nt: TGTGCCAGCAGCTCTGGGCGAGAGCAGTACTTC

clone_size: NA
v_call: TRBV12-3/TRBV12-4
d_call: TRBD1
j_call: TRBJ2-4
cdr3_aa: CASSDPGGAGNIQYF
cdr3_nt: TGTGCCAGCAGCGATCCAGGGGGCGCCGGAAACATTCAGTACTTC

clone_size: many
v_call: TRBV29-1
d_call: NA
j_call: TRBJ2-6
cdr3_aa: CSVPMGGSGTNVLTF
cdr3_nt: TGCAGCGTCCCAATGGGGGGCTCGGGGACCAACGTCCTGACTTTC

clone_size: many
v_call: TRBV6-2/TRBV6-3
d_call: NA
j_call: TRBJ2-3
cdr3_aa: CASSYQDTQYF
cdr3_nt: TGTGCCAGCAGTTACCAGGATACGCAGTATTTT